The present T cell receptor (beta chain) was sequenced within a study of PD-1 blockade in mismatch repair-deficient tumors. Turning to the study itself: Patients had around twelve mismatch repair-deficient cancer types, all previously treated and progressing. Study-wide points: After pembrolizumab, tumor-resident clones rose rapidly, then generally contracted before radiologic responses.

The assay was immunoSEQ multiplex PCR, and TCRdb's table has in-frame clones only and misses some. Of 15,000 to 25,000 clones detected, roughly four fifths appear once; the ten largest clones hold roughly 1.4%. Every patient had mismatch repair deficiency by PCR or immunohistochemistry. TCR sequencing covered a few patients who responded to pembrolizumab. A few counts support this clone. Its antigen remains unknown. The source is an adult with mismatch repair-deficient cancer. The sample consisted of PBMCs, taken 52 weeks after starting pembrolizumab.

This CDR3 is CASKRNDRVPYEQYF. In DNA, the CDR3 is TGTGCCAGCAAGAGGAATGACAGGGTCCCCTACGAGCAGTACTTC. The chain joins TRBV28 to TRBJ2-7; 7 nucleotides line up with TRBD1. The V gene end was trimmed by 7 bases and the J gene end by 2 bases; junction bases not matched to a gene: 11. The CDR3 length is 15 residues. The germline V gene has CDR1 MDHEN and CDR2 SYDVKM.